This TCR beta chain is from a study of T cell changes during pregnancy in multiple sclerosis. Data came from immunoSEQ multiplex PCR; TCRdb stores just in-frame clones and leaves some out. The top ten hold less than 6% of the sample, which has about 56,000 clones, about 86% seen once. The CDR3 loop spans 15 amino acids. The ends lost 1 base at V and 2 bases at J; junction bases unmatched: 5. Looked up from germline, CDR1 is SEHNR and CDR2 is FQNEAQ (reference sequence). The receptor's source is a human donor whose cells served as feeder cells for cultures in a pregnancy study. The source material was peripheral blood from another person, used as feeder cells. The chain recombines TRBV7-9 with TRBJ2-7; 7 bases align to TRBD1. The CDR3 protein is CASSLGRQGPYEQYF. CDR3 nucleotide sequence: TGTGCCAGCAGCTTAGGAAGACAGGGTCCCTACGAGCAGTACTTC.